The 15 T cell receptor beta chains in this list originate from one sample, sequenced in a study of T cell repertoires in cytomegalovirus infection. Antigens of these TCRs are unknown. One entry per CDR3 protein results from TCRdb running MiXCR on the reads. In the table there are approximately 730,000 distinct CDR3 sequences, around 31% of which are singletons. The sample in question was cultured PBMCs, obtained from culture after CMV antigen stimulation. The receptors originated from a human donor in good health (CMV status not recorded). Some clones in this sample may be carry-over from other donors' samples.

The chain combines TRBV6-2 or TRBV6-3 with TRBJ1-2, with TRBD1 identical over 9 bases. CDR1 is MNHEY, CDR2 SVGEGT, per germline. CDR3 length equals 13 residues. V shed 6 bases, J shed 8 bases, and the junction held 7 bases outside the gene matches. CDR3 bases: TGTGCCAGCAGCAACGGGGGACAGGGCGGCTACACCTTC. Its translation is CASSNGGQGGYTF.

Only a few counts were recorded for this clonotype. The genes are TRBV6-1 and TRBJ2-1, with no clear D. Germline V gene lookup returns CDR1 MNHNS and CDR2 SASEGT. Trimming removed 6 bases from V and 4 bases from J, with 13 bases in between. The CDR3 is 14 residues long. This chain's CDR3 is CASRVILGYNEQFF. CDR3 DNA sequence: TGTGCCAGCAGGGTTATTCTAGGTTACAATGAGCAGTTCTTC.

This clonotype was recorded a few times. CDR3 coding DNA: TGCAGTGCTTCGTCGGGCAGGGCTAGCAATCAGCCCCAGCATTTT. Amino acids: CSASSGRASNQPQHF. The chain combines TRBV20-1 with TRBJ1-5; D may be TRBD1 (5 bases). With 5 bases removed from V and 0 bases from J, the gap between germline ends came to 14 bases. CDR1 and CDR2 from the germline V gene are DFQATT and SNEGSKA (reference sequence). The CDR3 is made up of 15 amino acids.

The genes are TRBV11-2 and TRBJ2-1; no reliable D call. CDR3 size: 15 residues. From germline, CDR1 is SGHAT and CDR2 FQNNGV. Trimming removed 0 bases at V and 6 bases at J, with 12 bases between. CDR3 protein: CASSLDLVEANEQFF. The CDR3 DNA follows: TGTGCCAGCAGCTTAGATCTGGTCGAGGCCAATGAGCAGTTCTTC.

The CDR3 region has the DNA TGTGCCAGTAGTATAGGGGCGGCTGGCTACACCTTC. Residues: CASSIGAAGYTF. The chain employs TRBV19 and TRBJ1-2, with D unclear. The CDR3 length is 12 residues. V was clipped by 1 base and J by 7 bases, with 7 bases between them. Per the germline V gene, CDR1 is LNHDA and CDR2 is SQIVND (reference sequence). Looking up the rest from reference TRBV19 and TRBJ1-2 gives the full variable domain: DGGITQSPKYLFRKEGQNVTLSCEQNLNHDAMYWYRQDPGQGLRLIYYSQIVNDFQKGDIAEGYSVSREKKESFPLTVTSAQKNPTAFYLCASSIGAAGYTFGSGTRLTVV.

The chain recombines TRBV6-2 or TRBV6-3 with TRBJ1-2; D gene unclear. Per the germline V gene, CDR1 is MNHEY and CDR2 is SVGEGT. CDR3 size: 16 residues. V lost 2 bases and J lost 5, with 18 bases in between. Here the CDR3 DNA reads TGTGCCAGCAGTTACGAATTGACCTCCCCGGGATATGGCTACACCTTC. Protein product: CASSYELTSPGYGYTF.

This clonotype was picked up a small number of times. Mismatch with germline at one junction end may stem from a read error. This chain connects TRBV7-6 to TRBJ2-1, with D perhaps TRBD1 (6 bases). The germline CDR1 and CDR2 sequences are SGHVS and FNYEAQ. The CDR3 has 11 residues. The DNA of the CDR3 is TGTGCCAGCAGTTCCGGGCCCGAGGGGGTCTTC. It yields the protein CASSSGPEGVF.

This clonotype has more than one count but fewer than ten. The CDR3 is CASSLVRQFGSGNTIYF. Written as DNA, the CDR3 is TGTGCCAGCAGCTTAGTGAGGCAGTTTGGCTCTGGAAACACCATATATTTT. The V call is TRBV7-6, the J call TRBJ1-3, with D unclear. Germline V lookup: CDR1 SGHVS, CDR2 FNYEAQ. Trimming stripped 1 base from V and 0 bases from J, with 13 bases between. The CDR3 runs to 17 residues.

The table lists this clonotype with a count of one. CDR3 sequence reads: CASSSRQGANYGYTF. The DNA for the CDR3 is TGTGCCAGCAGTAGCAGACAGGGCGCAAACTATGGCTACACCTTC. V usage is TRBV12-3 or TRBV12-4 and J usage is TRBJ1-2, with 7 nucleotides matching TRBD1. The CDR3 has 15 amino acids. The V segment lost 5 bases and the J segment 2 bases; nucleotides outside the gene matches: 8.

V gene TRBV20-1 combines with J gene TRBJ1-6; no firm D call. The germline V gene encodes CDR1 DFQATT and CDR2 SNEGSKA (reference sequence). The CDR3 sequence is 13 residues long. Trimming removed 3 bases from V and 6 bases from J, with 9 bases in between. The CDR3 nucleotides are TGCAGTGCTAGTTACAGCCTTAATTCACCCCTCCACTTT. It yields the protein CSASYSLNSPLHF.

This clonotype came up once. CDR3 loop: CASSLKGLAGGPYEQYF. The CDR3 bases are TGCGCCAGCAGCTTGAAGGGACTAGCGGGAGGTCCCTACGAGCAGTACTTC. The chain employs TRBV5-1 and TRBJ2-7; TRBD2 agrees at 15 bases. This CDR3 spans 17 amino acids. Trimming took 1 base from V and 2 from J; bases not matched to a gene: 4. Germline loops: CDR1 SGHRS, CDR2 YFSETQ.

This chain uses TRBV29-1 with TRBJ2-3, with 7 nucleotides matching TRBD2. The CDR3 consists of 14 residues. The V segment lost 2 bases and the J segment 0 bases; nucleotides outside the gene matches: 2. In germline, CDR1 is SQVTM, CDR2 ANQGSEA. The CDR3 DNA sequence: TGCAGCGTTGAACCTAGCGGAAGCACAGATACGCAGTATTTT. As protein: CSVEPSGSTDTQYF.

This clonotype was seen ten or more times. The CDR3 DNA follows: TGTGCCAGCAAGGGACAGAGCTCTGGAAACACCATATATTTT. It translates to CASKGQSSGNTIYF. The chain is built from TRBV7-2 and TRBJ1-3; the match to TRBD1 covers 7 bases. CDR1 and CDR2 (germline): SGHTA, FQGNSA. This CDR3 is 14 amino acids long. After removal of 7 bases from V and 0 bases from J, the junction contained 3 bases not matched to a gene.

Regarding this clonotype: One base away lies a much larger clone, so this may be a sequencing read error. The rearrangement uses TRBV7-2 and TRBJ2-7, with a tentative D call TRBD1 (5 bases). Trimming removed 2 bases at V and 3 bases at J, with 8 bases between. CDR1 is SGHTA and CDR2 is FQGNSA in the germline V gene. CDR3 size: 13 residues. CDR3 sequence (DNA): TGTGCCAGCAGCTTACTGACAGTCTACGAGCAGTACGTC. The encoded protein is CASSLLTVYEQYV.

The sample holds many counts of this clonotype. The rearrangement uses TRBV7-8 and TRBJ2-7; D perhaps matches TRBD2 (6 bases). Trimming stripped 1 base from V and 3 bases from J, with 13 bases between. In germline, CDR1 is SGHVS, CDR2 FQNEAQ. The CDR3 runs to 15 residues. The CDR3 DNA reads as TGTGCCAGCAGCTTAGGGGTAGGGGAGGTCTACGAGCAGTACTTC. Residues: CASSLGVGEVYEQYF.